This T cell receptor (beta chain) came from a study of T-cell memory formation after mild COVID-19. The wider study: The study found TCR clusters largely donor specific.

This clonotype showed up just a few times. Antigen: not known. V was trimmed by 6 bases and J by 2 bases, leaving 13 bases between them. CDR3 length: 14 residues. Germline CDR1 reads SGHTA; CDR2 reads FQGNSA. Broader study findings: The study found contracting CD4+ clones mainly in CM and EM and contracting CD8+ clones in EMRA.

One entry per CDR3 protein results from TCRdb running MiXCR on the 5' RACE reads. The sample holds about 250,000 distinct CDR3 sequences, more than 15% seen once. J is TRBJ2-5 and V is TRBV7-2; the D gene is possibly TRBD2 (6 bases). The receptor comes from a man younger than 30 who had mild COVID-19 (a few samples of this study predate the infection). Cell type and time point are not known. Sequencing was carried out using PBMCs or a T cell subset sorted from them (not recorded which). CDR3 residues: CASSFGAGQETQYF. The CDR3 DNA reads TGTGCCAGCAGTTTCGGGGCGGGGCAAGAGACCCAGTACTTC.